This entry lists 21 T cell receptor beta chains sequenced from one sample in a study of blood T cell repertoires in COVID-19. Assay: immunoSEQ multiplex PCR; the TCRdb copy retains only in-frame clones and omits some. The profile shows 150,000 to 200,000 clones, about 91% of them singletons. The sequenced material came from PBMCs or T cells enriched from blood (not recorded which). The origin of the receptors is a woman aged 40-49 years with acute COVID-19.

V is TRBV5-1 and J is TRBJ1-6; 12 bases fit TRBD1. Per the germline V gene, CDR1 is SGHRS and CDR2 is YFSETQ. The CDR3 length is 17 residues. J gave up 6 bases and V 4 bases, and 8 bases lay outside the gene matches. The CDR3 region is CASSTGTGGLGNSPLHF. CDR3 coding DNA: TGCGCCAGCAGCACGGGGACAGGGGGCCTGGGTAATTCACCCCTCCACTTT.

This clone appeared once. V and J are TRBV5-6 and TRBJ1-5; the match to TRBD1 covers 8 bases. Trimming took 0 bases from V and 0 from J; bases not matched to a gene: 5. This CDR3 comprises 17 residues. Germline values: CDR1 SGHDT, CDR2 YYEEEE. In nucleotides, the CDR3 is TGTGCCAGCAGCTTGGGACAGGGGTATTTTAGCAATCAGCCCCAGCATTTT. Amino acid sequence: CASSLGQGYFSNQPQHF.

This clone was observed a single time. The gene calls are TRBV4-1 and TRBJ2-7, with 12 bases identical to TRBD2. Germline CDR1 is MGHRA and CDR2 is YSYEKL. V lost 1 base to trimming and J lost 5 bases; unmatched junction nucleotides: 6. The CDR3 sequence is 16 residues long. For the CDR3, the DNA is TGCGCCAGCAGCCAAGGGGAGACTAGCGGGAGTCACGAGCAGTACTTC. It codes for CASSQGETSGSHEQYF.

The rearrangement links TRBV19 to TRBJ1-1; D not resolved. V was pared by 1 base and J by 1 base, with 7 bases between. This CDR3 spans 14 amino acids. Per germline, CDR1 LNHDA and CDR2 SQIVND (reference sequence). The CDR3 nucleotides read TGTGCCAGTAGTATAGGGGCAGGGAACACTGAAGCTTTCTTT. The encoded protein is CASSIGAGNTEAFF.

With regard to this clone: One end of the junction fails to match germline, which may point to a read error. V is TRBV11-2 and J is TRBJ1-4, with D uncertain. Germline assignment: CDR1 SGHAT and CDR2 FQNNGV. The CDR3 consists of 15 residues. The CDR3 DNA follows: TGTGCCAGCAGCCCGAACGTGGTAACTTATGAAAAACTGTTTTTT. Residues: CASSPNVVTYEKLFF.

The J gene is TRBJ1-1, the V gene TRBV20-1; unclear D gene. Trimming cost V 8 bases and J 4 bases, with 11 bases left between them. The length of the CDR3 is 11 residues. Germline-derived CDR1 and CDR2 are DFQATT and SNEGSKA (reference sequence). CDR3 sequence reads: CSRHGVTEAFF. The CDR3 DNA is TGCAGTCGACACGGGGTCACTGAAGCTTTCTTT.

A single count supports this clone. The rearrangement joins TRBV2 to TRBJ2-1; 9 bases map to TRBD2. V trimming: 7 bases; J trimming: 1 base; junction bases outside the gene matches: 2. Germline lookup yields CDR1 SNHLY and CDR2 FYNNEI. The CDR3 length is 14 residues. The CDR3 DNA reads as TGTGCCAGCAAACTAGCGGGTTCCTACAATGAGCAGTTCTTC. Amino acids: CASKLAGSYNEQFF.

CDR3 sequence reads: CASSLLGQRETQYF. The CDR3 nucleotides read TGTGCCAGCAGCTTGTTGGGGCAGCGAGAGACCCAGTACTTC. This rearrangement joins TRBV5-6 to TRBJ2-5, with a possible D match to TRBD1 (5 bases). This CDR3 contains 14 residues. The germline gives CDR1 SGHDT, CDR2 YYEEEE. V lost 1 base and J 4 bases, leaving 11 bases between the germline ends.

The CDR3 DNA follows: TGTGCCAGCTCACCACCGCGGGGACTAGCGAACACCGGGGAGCTGTTTTTT. Amino acids: CASSPPRGLANTGELFF. V gene TRBV18 combines with J gene TRBJ2-2, with 8 bases aligning to TRBD2. Per the germline V gene, CDR1 is KGHSH and CDR2 is LQKENI. V gave up 0 bases and J gave up 0 bases; unmatched junction bases: 3. This CDR3 has 17 residues.

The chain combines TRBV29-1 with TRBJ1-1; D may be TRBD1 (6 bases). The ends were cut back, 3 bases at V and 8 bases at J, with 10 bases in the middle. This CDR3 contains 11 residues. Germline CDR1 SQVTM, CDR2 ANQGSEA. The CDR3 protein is CSVDWQGEAFF. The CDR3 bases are TGCAGCGTTGATTGGCAGGGGGAAGCTTTCTTT.

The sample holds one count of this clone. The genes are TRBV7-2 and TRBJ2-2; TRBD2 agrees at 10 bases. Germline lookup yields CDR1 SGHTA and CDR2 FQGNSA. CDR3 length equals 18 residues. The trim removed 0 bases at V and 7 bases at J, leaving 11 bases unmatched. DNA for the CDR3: TGTGCCAGCAGCTTAGCCCCCCTAGCGGGAGCCCCGGGCGGGGAGCTGTTTTTT. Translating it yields CASSLAPLAGAPGGELFF.

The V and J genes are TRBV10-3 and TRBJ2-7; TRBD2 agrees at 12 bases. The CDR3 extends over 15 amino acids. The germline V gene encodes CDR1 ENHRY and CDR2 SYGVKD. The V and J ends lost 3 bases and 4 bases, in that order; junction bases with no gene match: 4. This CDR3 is CAISDTTSGGYEQYF. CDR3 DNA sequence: TGTGCCATCAGTGACACGACTAGCGGGGGATACGAGCAGTACTTC.

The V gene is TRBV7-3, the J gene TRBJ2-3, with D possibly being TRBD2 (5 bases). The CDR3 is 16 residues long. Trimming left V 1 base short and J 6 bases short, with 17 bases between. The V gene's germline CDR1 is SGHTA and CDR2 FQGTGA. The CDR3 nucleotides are TGTGCCAGCAGCTTAATCCCGGGAACCCGGAGGGATACGCAGTATTTT. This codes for CASSLIPGTRRDTQYF. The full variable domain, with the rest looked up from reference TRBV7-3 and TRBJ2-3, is GAGVSQTPSNKVTEKGKYVELRCDPISGHTALYWYRQSLGQGPEFLIYFQGTGAADDSGLPNDRFFAVRPEGSVSTLKIQRTERGDSAVYLCASSLIPGTRRDTQYFGPGTRLTVL.

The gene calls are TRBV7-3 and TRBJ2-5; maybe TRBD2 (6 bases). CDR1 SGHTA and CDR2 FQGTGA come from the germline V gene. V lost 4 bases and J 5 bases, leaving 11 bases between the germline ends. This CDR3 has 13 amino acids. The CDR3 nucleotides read TGTGCCAGCAGCTCGGGACTTAGGGAGACCCAGTACTTC. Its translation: CASSSGLRETQYF.

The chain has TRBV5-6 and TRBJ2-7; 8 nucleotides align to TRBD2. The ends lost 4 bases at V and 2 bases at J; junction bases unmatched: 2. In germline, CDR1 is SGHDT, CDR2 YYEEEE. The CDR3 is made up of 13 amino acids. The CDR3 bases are TGTGCCAGCAGCGCGGGACTAGCCTACGAGCAGTACTTC. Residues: CASSAGLAYEQYF. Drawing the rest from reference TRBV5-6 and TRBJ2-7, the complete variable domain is DAGVTQSPTHLIKTRGQQVTLRCSPKSGHDTVSWYQQALGQGPQFIFQYYEEEERQRGNFPDRFSGHQFPNYSSELNVNALLLGDSALYLCASSAGLAYEQYFGPGTRLTVT.

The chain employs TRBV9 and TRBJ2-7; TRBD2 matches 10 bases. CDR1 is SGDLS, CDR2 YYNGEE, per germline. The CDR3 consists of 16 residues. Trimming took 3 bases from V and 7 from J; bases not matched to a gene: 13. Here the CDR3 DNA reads TGTGCCAGCAGCGAATCCCAAGAAGCGGGAGGGCGGGAGCAGTACTTC. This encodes CASSESQEAGGREQYF.

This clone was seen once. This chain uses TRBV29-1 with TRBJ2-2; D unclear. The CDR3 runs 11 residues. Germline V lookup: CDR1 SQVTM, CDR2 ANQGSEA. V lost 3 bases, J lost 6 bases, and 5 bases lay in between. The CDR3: CSVDRAGELFF. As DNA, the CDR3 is TGCAGCGTTGATAGAGCCGGGGAGCTGTTTTTT.

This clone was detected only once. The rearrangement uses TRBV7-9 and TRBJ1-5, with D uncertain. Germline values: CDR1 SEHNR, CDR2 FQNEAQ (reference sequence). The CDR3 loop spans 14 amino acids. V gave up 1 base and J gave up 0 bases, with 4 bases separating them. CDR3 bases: TGTGCCAGCAGCTTAGGAGATAGCAATCAGCCCCAGCATTTT. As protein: CASSLGDSNQPQHF.

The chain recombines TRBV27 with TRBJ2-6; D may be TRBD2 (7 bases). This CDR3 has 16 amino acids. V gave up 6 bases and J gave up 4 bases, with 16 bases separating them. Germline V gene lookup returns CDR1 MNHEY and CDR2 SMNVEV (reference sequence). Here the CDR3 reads CASRGGVWGGANVLTF. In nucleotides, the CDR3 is TGTGCCAGCAGAGGGGGGGTGTGGGGAGGGGCCAACGTCCTGACTTTC.

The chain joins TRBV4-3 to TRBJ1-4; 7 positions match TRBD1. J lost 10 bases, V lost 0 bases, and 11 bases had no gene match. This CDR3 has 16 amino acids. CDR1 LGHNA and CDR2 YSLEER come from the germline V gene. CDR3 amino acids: CASSQDNLAGGGKLFF. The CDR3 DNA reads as TGCGCCAGCAGCCAAGATAATTTAGCAGGGGGTGGAAAACTGTTTTTT.

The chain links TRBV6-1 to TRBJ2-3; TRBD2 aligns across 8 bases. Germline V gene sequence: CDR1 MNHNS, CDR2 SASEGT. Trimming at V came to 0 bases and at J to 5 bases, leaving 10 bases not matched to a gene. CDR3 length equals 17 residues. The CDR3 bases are TGTGCCAGCAGTGAAGCAGGGGCTAGCGGGTATATAGATACGCAGTATTTT. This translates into CASSEAGASGYIDTQYF.